These 30 T cell receptor beta chains were all obtained from the same sample, sequenced in a study of shared clonotypes between healthy human individuals. Data came from immunoSEQ multiplex PCR; TCRdb stores just in-frame clones and leaves some out. The sample holds roughly 2.2 million clones; roughly 90% are singletons and the top ten take around 0.35%. The sequenced sample consisted of naive CD4+ T cells from PBMCs. Subset here: CD45RA+ positively selected. All receptors derive from a man younger than 35 in good health. Some clones in this sample may be carry-over from other donors' samples.

V and J are TRBV19 and TRBJ2-2; no clear D. Germline CDR1 is LNHDA and CDR2 is SQIVND (reference sequence). Trimming took off 6 bases at V and 0 bases at J, with 11 bases between the two ends. This CDR3 comprises 15 residues. Here the CDR3 reads CASRRGPTNTGELFF. The CDR3 DNA sequence: TGTGCCAGTAGGCGCGGACCGACGAACACCGGGGAGCTGTTTTTT.

In this sample, this clone turned up a few times. The V gene is TRBV30, the J gene TRBJ1-2, with a weak D call TRBD1 (5 bases). The ends were cut back, 4 bases at V and 7 bases at J, with 16 bases in the middle. The CDR3 is 13 residues long. Germline V gene sequence: CDR1 GTSNPN, CDR2 SVGIG (reference sequence). The CDR3: CAWTGTAVFGYTF. CDR3 coding DNA: TGTGCCTGGACCGGGACTGCCGTTTTTGGCTACACCTTC.

The chain employs TRBV11-3 and TRBJ2-2; TRBD1 might be the D (5 bases). CDR3 length: 15 residues. Germline V gene lookup returns CDR1 SGHNT and CDR2 YENEEA. Trimming shortened V by 2 bases and J by 2 bases, and 9 bases separated the two germline ends. The CDR3 sequence is CASSLWQGNTGELFF. The CDR3 coding sequence is TGTGCCAGCAGCTTATGGCAGGGAAACACCGGGGAGCTGTTTTTT.

This clone came up a few times. CDR3 residues: CASVPARGNTIYF. The DNA of the CDR3 is TGTGCCAGCGTTCCAGCACGTGGAAACACCATATATTTT. The chain couples TRBV7-6 to TRBJ1-3, with D uncertain. V was cut by 8 bases and J by 3 bases, with 11 bases left in between. This CDR3 comprises 13 residues. The V gene's germline CDR1 is SGHVS and CDR2 FNYEAQ.

This clone was recorded once. The chain joins TRBV7-2 to TRBJ2-3, with D unclear. V shed 4 bases and J shed 5 bases, with 10 bases lying between them. This CDR3 region has 13 residues. Germline V lookup: CDR1 SGHTA, CDR2 FQGNSA. The CDR3 spells CASSYYNIDTQYF. As DNA, the CDR3 is TGTGCCAGCAGCTACTATAATATAGATACGCAGTATTTT.

This clone was counted a single time. The chain combines TRBV29-1 with TRBJ2-5; no definite D call. Germline CDR1 and CDR2: SQVTM and ANQGSEA. V dropped 4 bases and J dropped 2 bases, with 8 bases sitting between them. CDR3 length: 12 amino acids. CDR3 sequence reads: CSVVVQQETQYF. For the CDR3, the DNA is TGCAGCGTTGTCGTACAGCAAGAGACCCAGTACTTC. Complete variable domain (other parts from reference TRBV29-1 and TRBJ2-5): SAVISQKPSRDICQRGTSLTIQCQVDSQVTMMFWYRQQPGQSLTLIATANQGSEATYESGFVIDKFPISRPNLTFSTLTVSNMSPEDSSIYLCSVVVQQETQYFGPGTRLLVL.

The rearrangement uses TRBV6-5 and TRBJ1-2; D is undetermined. Germline values: CDR1 MNHEY, CDR2 SVGAGI. There are 15 residues in the CDR3. Trimming cost V 6 bases and J 6 bases, with 20 bases left between them. The CDR3 loop is CASRDTGRGMNGYTF. CDR3 sequence (DNA): TGTGCCAGCAGAGATACGGGAAGAGGGATGAATGGCTACACCTTC.

The gene calls are TRBV5-1 and TRBJ2-3; 11 bases are a match to TRBD2. Germline assignment: CDR1 SGHRS and CDR2 YFSETQ. Trimming cost V 5 bases and J 1 base; bases outside gene matches: 6. The CDR3 has 16 amino acids. The CDR3 region is CASRVGTSGRTDTQYF. CDR3 nucleotide sequence: TGCGCCAGCAGGGTGGGGACTAGCGGACGCACAGATACGCAGTATTTT.

The chain couples TRBV9 to TRBJ2-5, with 8 bases matching TRBD1. The junction had 10 bases not matched to a gene; V was cut back by 0 bases and J by 0 bases. The CDR3 length is 18 residues. Looked up from germline, CDR1 is SGDLS and CDR2 is YYNGEE. CDR3 bases: TGTGCCAGCAGCGTAGAGAGAGGGACAGGCGGGTACCAAGAGACCCAGTACTTC. This gives the protein CASSVERGTGGYQETQYF.

This rearrangement joins TRBV7-8 to TRBJ2-5, with a tentative D call TRBD1 (5 bases). Germline V gene lookup returns CDR1 SGHVS and CDR2 FQNEAQ. This CDR3 spans 12 amino acids. Trimming cost V 1 base and J 11 bases, with 11 bases left between them. The CDR3: CASSLVSTAQYF. CDR3 DNA: TGTGCCAGCAGCTTAGTTTCGACAGCTCAGTACTTC.

The chain recombines TRBV7-9 with TRBJ1-5, with D perhaps TRBD1 (5 bases). Per germline, CDR1 SEHNR and CDR2 FQNEAQ (reference sequence). The CDR3 extends over 14 amino acids. Trimming took off 6 bases at V and 3 bases at J, with 12 bases between the two ends. The CDR3 protein is CASRQKGTNQPQHF. For the CDR3, the DNA is TGTGCCAGCAGACAGAAGGGGACCAATCAGCCCCAGCATTTT.

This sequence joins TRBV15 and TRBJ2-2; D uncertain. CDR3 length equals 12 residues. With 1 base removed from V and 9 bases from J, the gap between germline ends came to 6 bases. Per the germline V gene, CDR1 is LNHNV and CDR2 is YYDKDF (reference sequence). The CDR3 sequence is CATSRGARELFF. The CDR3 coding sequence is TGTGCCACCAGCAGAGGAGCTCGGGAGCTGTTTTTT.

Comment on this clone: This same CDR3 is encoded by further DNA sequences in the sample. The rearrangement links TRBV28 to TRBJ2-3; D possibly corresponds to TRBD1 (5 bases). Germline loops: CDR1 MDHEN, CDR2 SYDVKM. The CDR3 runs to 15 residues. V dropped 2 bases and J dropped 0 bases, with 9 bases sitting between them. This chain's CDR3 is CASSLQGSSTDTQYF. In nucleotides, the CDR3 is TGTGCCAGCAGTTTACAGGGATCAAGCACAGATACGCAGTATTTT.

CDR3 nucleotides: TGTGCCAGCAGCCCCGGCGGGACAACTAATGAAAAACTGTTTTTT. Translating gives CASSPGGTTNEKLFF. The rearrangement links TRBV5-5 to TRBJ1-4; D uncertain. CDR3 size: 15 residues. V lost 4 bases, J lost 0 bases, and 10 bases lay in between. Germline loops: CDR1 SGHKS, CDR2 YYEKEE (reference sequence).

Only a few counts were recorded for this clone. Other DNA sequences in the sample encode the same CDR3. The V call is TRBV18, the J call TRBJ1-1; TRBD1 is a possible D gene (5 bases). The V end was cut by 0 bases, the J end by 8 bases, with 10 bases between. The CDR3 is made up of 13 amino acids. CDR1 and CDR2 (germline): KGHSH, LQKENI. CDR3 bases: TGTGCCAGCTCACCACCATCACGGACAGAAGCTTTCTTT. This translates into CASSPPSRTEAFF.

This rearrangement joins TRBV7-2 to TRBJ1-2, with TRBD1 as a possible D gene (5 bases). CDR3 length: 16 residues. In germline, CDR1 is SGHTA, CDR2 FQGNSA. V was cut by 0 bases and J by 3 bases, with 14 bases left in between. Here the CDR3 DNA reads TGTGCCAGCAGCTTAGCTATTGTACAGGCTTACTATGGCTACACCTTC. Its protein is CASSLAIVQAYYGYTF.

This rearrangement joins TRBV7-9 to TRBJ1-1; D not certain. The CDR3 sequence is 12 residues long. V dropped 5 bases and J dropped 8 bases, with 12 bases sitting between them. Germline V lookup: CDR1 SEHNR, CDR2 FQNEAQ (reference sequence). Here the CDR3 DNA reads TGTGCCAGCAGCCCGGACTTGCAGGAAGCTTTCTTT. It encodes CASSPDLQEAFF.

This clone appeared a single time. The V gene is TRBV27, the J gene TRBJ2-1; TRBD2 aligns across 10 bases. The junction had 5 bases not matched to a gene; V was cut back by 5 bases and J by 4 bases. This CDR3 has 15 residues. The V gene's germline CDR1 is MNHEY and CDR2 SMNVEV (reference sequence). The CDR3 coding sequence is TGTGCCAGCAGTCTTACTAGCGGGACTTACAATGAGCAGTTCTTC. Protein sequence: CASSLTSGTYNEQFF.

The chain combines TRBV2 with TRBJ1-1, with TRBD1 matching over 10 bases. Trimming removed 5 bases from V and 4 bases from J; junction bases left unmatched: 7. CDR1 SNHLY and CDR2 FYNNEI come from the germline V gene. This CDR3 contains 15 residues. Written as DNA, the CDR3 is TGTGCCAGCAGTCAATCCCGGACAGGGGGCACTGAAGCTTTCTTT. As protein: CASSQSRTGGTEAFF.

This CDR3 reads CASSSRTGWDNQPQHF. DNA for the CDR3: TGTGCCAGCAGCTCCCGGACAGGGTGGGACAATCAGCCCCAGCATTTT. The chain carries TRBV7-8 and TRBJ1-5; 8 nucleotides align to TRBD1. CDR3 length equals 16 residues. J lost 3 bases, V lost 4 bases, and 8 bases had no gene match. Per germline, CDR1 SGHVS and CDR2 FQNEAQ.

The J gene is TRBJ2-2, the V gene TRBV28; D is undetermined. Germline lookup yields CDR1 MDHEN and CDR2 SYDVKM. V shed 7 bases and J shed 5 bases, with 14 bases lying between them. The CDR3 length is 14 residues. The CDR3 reads CASKNTRRTGELFF. As DNA, the CDR3 is TGTGCCAGCAAAAACACCCGTCGGACCGGGGAGCTGTTTTTT.

The V and J genes are TRBV28 and TRBJ1-1; a weak D match, TRBD1 (6 bases). This CDR3 spans 16 amino acids. V shed 5 bases and J shed 0 bases, with 16 bases lying between them. Germline CDR1 MDHEN, CDR2 SYDVKM. This CDR3 reads CASSPTGIIMNTEAFF. The CDR3 region has the DNA TGTGCCAGCAGTCCTACAGGGATTATAATGAACACTGAAGCTTTCTTT.

The rearrangement joins TRBV6-5 to TRBJ2-7; weak D call: TRBD1 (5 bases). The ends were cut back, 7 bases at V and 0 bases at J, with 16 bases in the middle. The CDR3 extends over 15 amino acids. The germline V gene has CDR1 MNHEY and CDR2 SVGAGI. The CDR3 DNA reads TGTGCCAGCAAGAAGGGCTACAGGAGCTCCTACGAGCAGTACTTC. This translates into CASKKGYRSSYEQYF.

The chain recombines TRBV5-1 with TRBJ2-7; TRBD2 matches at 11 bases. The CDR3 has 16 residues. Germline V gene sequence: CDR1 SGHRS, CDR2 YFSETQ. With V trimmed by 8 bases and J by 3 bases, 13 bases remained unmatched. In DNA, the CDR3 is TGCGCCAGTAAACTAGCGGGAGTGCGGTTAATCTACGAGCAGTACTTC. It specifies CASKLAGVRLIYEQYF.

The V and J genes are TRBV7-9 and TRBJ2-7; tentatively, D is TRBD2 (6 bases). The germline V and J ends were trimmed by 4 bases and 3 bases, with 19 bases remaining between them. Germline V gene data show CDR1 as SEHNR and CDR2 as FQNEAQ (reference sequence). This CDR3 region has 16 residues. CDR3 loop: CASSSFLGRRGYEQYF. CDR3 sequence (DNA): TGTGCCAGCAGCTCCTTTCTCGGCAGGCGGGGCTACGAGCAGTACTTC. The whole variable domain, filled in from reference TRBV7-9 and TRBJ2-7, reads DTGVSQNPRHKITKRGQNVTFRCDPISEHNRLYWYRQTLGQGPEFLTYFQNEAQLEKSRLLSDRFSAERPKGSFSTLEIQRTEQGDSAMYLCASSSFLGRRGYEQYFGPGTRLTVT.

The V and J genes are TRBV7-2 and TRBJ1-3, with unresolved D. Between the trimmed V and J ends, which lost 5 bases and 2 bases, there was a span of 13 bases. The length of the CDR3 is 15 residues. Looked up from germline, CDR1 is SGHTA and CDR2 is FQGNSA. The CDR3 is CASSLLGFAGNTIYF. CDR3 nucleotide sequence: TGTGCCAGCAGCCTCTTGGGGTTCGCTGGAAACACCATATATTTT.

CDR3 coding DNA: TGCGCCAGCAGCCCCGAGACAGGGACCCAAAACATTCAGTACTTC. Encoded protein: CASSPETGTQNIQYF. The chain has TRBV5-1 and TRBJ2-4, with TRBD1 matching over 7 bases. The CDR3 spans 15 residues. The V gene's germline CDR1 is SGHRS and CDR2 YFSETQ. The ends lost 4 bases at V and 5 bases at J; junction bases unmatched: 9.

The chain links TRBV6-4 to TRBJ2-3, with D possibly TRBD2 on 6 matching bases. The germline CDR1 and CDR2 sequences are MRHNA and SNTAGT. The CDR3 length is 15 residues. Trimming pared 6 bases from V and 0 bases from J, leaving 13 bases between. CDR3: CASRRGSGSTDTQYF. In DNA form, the CDR3 reads TGTGCCAGCAGGCGGGGAAGCGGGAGCACAGATACGCAGTATTTT.

This clone came up a few times. Distinct nucleotide sequences in the sample also encode this CDR3. This chain joins TRBV5-1 and TRBJ1-1; 10 positions agree with TRBD1. CDR3 size: 14 residues. Germline V gene sequence: CDR1 SGHRS, CDR2 YFSETQ. V gave up 2 bases and J gave up 3 bases; unmatched junction bases: 1. For the CDR3, the DNA is TGCGCCAGCAGCTTAGGGACAGGGGACACTGAAGCTTTCTTT. This encodes CASSLGTGDTEAFF.

The chain couples TRBV10-1 to TRBJ1-2; 8 positions match TRBD1. The CDR3 covers 15 residues. Germline CDR1 reads WNHNN; CDR2 reads SYGVQD (reference sequence). V lost 8 bases to trimming and J lost 5 bases; unmatched junction nucleotides: 13. The CDR3, as DNA: TGCGCCAGCTCCCTGACCGGGACAGGATATTATGGCTACACCTTC. As protein: CASSLTGTGYYGYTF.